One and the same sample provided the 5 T cell receptor beta chains below, sequenced in a study of T cells expressing NK-cell markers. TCRdb processed the 5' RACE reads again and assigns one entry to each CDR3 protein, with no DNA. In total, the table holds about 460,000 distinct CDR3 sequences. Material: blood T cells: a sorted CD56 or NKG2C T cell subset, CD4+ or CD8+ T cells, or bulk PBMC T cells (not recorded which). The receptors come from a woman aged 45-65 years in good health.

The J gene is TRBJ2-3, the V gene TRBV3-1. Germline CDR1 is LGHDT and CDR2 is YNNKEL (reference sequence). This CDR3 has 14 residues. The CDR3 is CASSQDWRADTQYF.

V is TRBV5-1 and J is TRBJ2-5; the D gene TCRdb calls, TRBD2, cannot be checked with no DNA. Germline-derived CDR1 and CDR2 are SGHRS and YFSETQ. The CDR3 runs 18 residues. The CDR3 reads CASSLARTSGGFQETQYF. Full variable domain (remainder filled in from reference TRBV5-1 and TRBJ2-5): KAGVTQTPRYLIKTRGQQVTLSCSPISGHRSVSWYQQTPGQGLQFLFEYFSETQRNKGNFPGRFSGRQFSNSRSEMNVSTLELGDSALYLCASSLARTSGGFQETQYFGPGTRLLVL.

The chain has TRBV4-1 and TRBJ2-1; TCRdb reports TRBD2, a call that lacks DNA to check it against. Germline V gene lookup returns CDR1 MGHRA and CDR2 YSYEKL. CDR3 length equals 19 residues. CDR3 loop: CASSQLGLAGGGEYNEQFF.

The chain links TRBV6-6 to TRBJ2-2; TCRdb's assignment of TRBD2 cannot be checked, as there is no DNA. The germline V gene has CDR1 MNHNY and CDR2 SVGAGI (reference sequence). The CDR3 sequence is 18 residues long. CDR3 residues: CASSYLTPGLARTGELFF.

The genes are TRBV2 and TRBJ2-3. Per germline, CDR1 SNHLY and CDR2 FYNNEI. The CDR3 sequence is 13 residues long. This CDR3 reads CASNGGFADTQYF.